This passage covers 14 T cell receptor beta chains from one sample sequenced in a study of long-term antiretroviral therapy in people with HIV (dated 2022 in TCRdb). Sequencing of the TRB variable region was done with the immunoSEQ hsTCRB v3.0 assay at survey level resolution. Held by TCRdb, this immuneACCESS table contains in-frame sequences only and omits some clones. Under half of the omission traces to an unresolved V gene where checked; the cause of the rest is unknown. The sample table shows about 25,000 clones, and around 85% are seen once. The leading ten clones occupy 15% of the sample. Sequencing used unsorted PBMCs, obtained 1.2 years after starting antiretroviral therapy. The source is a man aged 50 to 59 with HIV.

The chain links TRBV6-5 to TRBJ1-5; D is unresolved. The V end was cut by 5 bases, the J end by 1 base, with 9 bases between. CDR1 and CDR2 (germline): MNHEY, SVGAGI. The CDR3 consists of 14 residues. CDR3 in DNA: TGTGCCAGCAGTCCGGGGAAAAGCAATCAGCCCCAGCATTTT. It translates to CASSPGKSNQPQHF.

This sequence joins TRBV7-9 and TRBJ2-5; D is ambiguous. The ends were cut back, 3 bases at V and 0 bases at J, with 8 bases in the middle. This CDR3 region has 14 residues. The germline CDR1 and CDR2 sequences are SEHNR and FQNEAQ (reference sequence). CDR3 nucleotide sequence: TGTGCCAGCAGCTTGTACGCAGACCAAGAGACCCAGTACTTC. Encoded protein: CASSLYADQETQYF. Variable domain in full (rest from reference TRBV7-9 and TRBJ2-5): DTGVSQNPRHKITKRGQNVTFRCDPISEHNRLYWYRQTLGQGPEFLTYFQNEAQLEKSRLLSDRFSAERPKGSFSTLEIQRTEQGDSAMYLCASSLYADQETQYFGPGTRLLVL.

CDR3 protein: CASIPLAGGEAFF. In DNA form, the CDR3 reads TGTGCCAGTATCCCTCTCGCGGGGGGCGAAGCTTTCTTT. The chain is built from TRBV19 and TRBJ1-1, with a weak D call TRBD1 (6 bases). V gave up 7 bases and J gave up 8 bases, with 17 bases separating them. This CDR3 region has 13 residues. Germline V gives CDR1 LNHDA, CDR2 SQIVND (reference sequence).

The sample holds one count of this clone. V gene TRBV7-8 combines with J gene TRBJ2-2, with 10 bases identical to TRBD1. Germline V CDR1 and CDR2: SGHVS, FQNEAQ. This CDR3 has 15 residues. J lost 6 bases, V lost 6 bases, and 7 bases had no gene match. The CDR3 region is CASSQTGGAPGELFF. DNA of the CDR3: TGTGCCAGCAGTCAGACAGGGGGCGCCCCCGGGGAGCTGTTTTTT.

The CDR3 bases are TGTGCCAGCAGTTTATCCAGGGCGGGCACCGGGGAGCTGTTTTTT. This translates into CASSLSRAGTGELFF. The chain has TRBV27 and TRBJ2-2, with D possibly called TRBD1 or TRBD2 (5 bases each). Deletions cut 0 bases from V and 4 bases from J, with 9 bases between. CDR1 is MNHEY, CDR2 SMNVEV, per germline (reference sequence). The CDR3 length is 15 residues.

This clone was seen just once. The chain combines TRBV10-1 with TRBJ1-1; D gene uncertain. V dropped 2 bases and J dropped 1 base, with 8 bases sitting between them. The V gene's germline CDR1 is WNHNN and CDR2 SYGVQD (reference sequence). The length of the CDR3 is 14 residues. The chain's CDR3 is CASSESLANTEAFF. CDR3 coding DNA: TGCGCCAGCAGTGAGAGCTTGGCGAACACTGAAGCTTTCTTT.

The chain employs TRBV10-2 and TRBJ1-1; a possible D gene is TRBD1 (5 bases). CDR3 length: 15 residues. Trimming shortened V by 8 bases and J by 1 base, and 17 bases separated the two germline ends. The germline V gene encodes CDR1 WSHSY and CDR2 SAAADI. CDR3 in amino acids: CASARGPDQNTEAFF. The CDR3 bases are TGCGCCAGCGCGAGGGGACCGGATCAGAACACTGAAGCTTTCTTT.

CDR3 in DNA: TGTGCCTGGAGTCAGCAGGGCAATCAGCCCCAGCATTTT. It codes for CAWSQQGNQPQHF. The chain carries TRBV30 and TRBJ1-5, with D hard to call. This CDR3 is built from 13 residues. Germline CDR1 and CDR2: GTSNPN and SVGIG (reference sequence). The V gene lost 2 bases and the J gene lost 2 bases, with 7 bases spanning the gap. Drawing the rest from reference TRBV30 and TRBJ1-5, the complete variable domain is SQTIHQWPATLVQPVGSPLSLECTVEGTSNPNLYWYRQAAGRGLQLLFYSVGIGQISSEVPQNLSASRPQDRQFILSSKKLLLSDSGFYLCAWSQQGNQPQHFGDGTRLSIL.

The chain recombines TRBV5-8 with TRBJ2-1; 8 nucleotides match TRBD1. The CDR3 runs to 17 residues. The germline V gene has CDR1 SGHTS and CDR2 YDEGEE. V shed 4 bases, J shed 4 bases, and the junction held 13 bases outside the gene matches. CDR3 sequence reads: CASSLTGQGATYNEQFF. The CDR3 DNA reads as TGTGCCAGCAGCCTAACCGGACAGGGTGCAACATACAATGAGCAGTTCTTC.

The J gene is TRBJ2-7, the V gene TRBV19; 7 nucleotides line up with TRBD1. V lost 5 bases and J lost 0; bases outside the gene matches: 10. Germline CDR1 reads LNHDA; CDR2 reads SQIVND (reference sequence). The CDR3 totals 16 residues. The CDR3 region is CASSELGGRGSYEQYF. In DNA form, the CDR3 reads TGTGCCAGTAGTGAACTAGGGGGCAGGGGCTCCTACGAGCAGTACTTC.

The chain uses TRBV29-1 and TRBJ2-5, with 10 bases aligning to TRBD2. CDR1 SQVTM and CDR2 ANQGSEA come from the germline V gene. The V and J ends lost 3 bases and 5 bases, in that order; junction bases with no gene match: 6. CDR3 length: 14 amino acids. The chain's CDR3 is CSVDLLAGRETQYF. In nucleotides, the CDR3 is TGCAGCGTTGACCTACTAGCGGGGCGTGAGACCCAGTACTTC.

The chain joins TRBV19 to TRBJ1-5, with D possibly TRBD1 on 5 matching bases. This CDR3 spans 14 amino acids. V shed 7 bases and J shed 3 bases, with 13 bases lying between them. Germline-derived CDR1 and CDR2 are LNHDA and SQIVND (reference sequence). CDR3 in amino acids: CASNPDSFNQPQHF. CDR3 in DNA: TGTGCCAGTAACCCTGACAGTTTCAATCAGCCCCAGCATTTT.

CDR3 loop: CASSTGPQRNIQYF. CDR3 coding DNA: TGTGCCAGCAGCACGGGACCCCAGAGGAACATTCAGTACTTC. The chain uses TRBV6-6 and TRBJ2-4; D may be TRBD1 or TRBD2 (5 bases each). Trimming left V 6 bases short and J 7 bases short, with 16 bases between. Per germline, CDR1 MNHNY and CDR2 SVGAGI (reference sequence). This CDR3 has 14 amino acids.

This clone was detected once. The chain carries TRBV29-1 and TRBJ2-7; D remains unclear. CDR1 and CDR2 (germline): SQVTM, ANQGSEA. The CDR3 has 10 residues. Trimming removed 7 bases at V and 3 bases at J, with 7 bases between. CDR3 bases: TGCAGCGCCCTCCACTACGAGCAGTACTTC. It specifies CSALHYEQYF.